A selection of T cell receptor beta chains follows, all from one sample in a study of blood T cell repertoires in COVID-19. Generated by immunoSEQ multiplex PCR, the TCRdb table keeps only in-frame clones and is missing some. The table records 95,000 to 150,000 clones, 80% of them present only once. Sequencing was carried out using peripheral blood. These TCRs come from a man in his 60s with active or convalescent COVID-19. The conserved cysteine and the conserved F or W are not part of the CDR3 here. The order of the fields is V gene, CDR3 protein.

v_gene: TRBV6-1
CDR3aa: ASSEPGLPLH

v_gene: TRBV18
CDR3aa: ASSYGTSGRGETQY

v_gene: TRBV28
CDR3aa: ASSFAGTTNEKLF

v_gene: TRBV7-9
CDR3aa: ASSRQGSSNQPQH

v_gene: TRBV19
CDR3aa: ASSMGLTGTDTQY

v_gene: TRBV28
CDR3aa: ASTTGTGGYT

v_gene: TRBV11-2
CDR3aa: ASSLPLDLWDYNEQF

v_gene: TRBV5-4
CDR3aa: ASSSRTSGSDTQY

v_gene: TRBV4-3
CDR3aa: ASSQEVRDYEQY

v_gene: TRBV28
CDR3aa: ASSFRTSGRIYEQY

v_gene: TRBV28
CDR3aa: ASSPPTGQSKAF

v_gene: TRBV19
CDR3aa: ASTLGTGKTGELF

v_gene: TRBV6-2/TRBV6-3
CDR3aa: ASSYSRAGARDTQY

v_gene: TRBV29-1
CDR3aa: SATNRRGTEAF

v_gene: TRBV28
CDR3aa: ALDDTAQETQY

v_gene: TRBV2
CDR3aa: ASRSASAGGRMNTEAF

v_gene: TRBV7-2
CDR3aa: ASSLGRLAGVENEQF

v_gene: TRBV9
CDR3aa: ASSVRLDAVTDTQY

v_gene: TRBV12-2
CDR3aa: ASRLALGGRADTDTQY

v_gene: TRBV20-1
CDR3aa: RLARIDEQF

v_gene: TRBV6-6
CDR3aa: ASKKGRVNTEAF

v_gene: TRBV19
CDR3aa: ASSINSQETQY

v_gene: TRBV5-1
CDR3aa: ASSLAGGGQETQY

v_gene: TRBV7-9
CDR3aa: ASSLRGSGRGKNNEQF

v_gene: TRBV11-2
CDR3aa: ASSLLERGNEQF

v_gene: TRBV27
CDR3aa: ASSLNRGGSRYEQY

v_gene: TRBV7-2
CDR3aa: ASTYTDTQY

v_gene: TRBV7-2
CDR3aa: ASREARVPTSTDTQY